This entry lists 25 T cell receptor beta chains sequenced from one sample in a study of regulatory T cells in long-lasting Graves disease. Time point meaning: newly diagnosed GD, antithyroid drugs for less than 3 months. Construction of the TCR library relied on RNA isolated from PBMCs. For TCR beta, libraries came from iRepertoire HTBI primers and Arm-PCR of CDR3 regions. TCRdb processed the multiplex PCR reads anew with MiXCR; each CDR3 protein has one entry. This table has 350,000 to 500,000 distinct CDR3 sequences, around 15% appearing once. These records were also assigned to another study, of T cells in Graves' hyperthyroidism and ophthalmopathy.

Sequences were derived from peripheral blood mononuclear cells (PBMCs), sampled at new diagnosis, from a patient treated with antithyroid drugs. The origin of the receptors is a woman aged 45-65 years with Graves disease.

In its sample, this clonotype was seen a few times. The chain joins TRBV6-2 or TRBV6-3 to TRBJ2-7, with D possibly being TRBD1 (5 bases). Germline CDR1 is MNHEY and CDR2 is SVGEGT. CDR3 size: 12 residues. V lost 4 bases and J 10 bases, leaving 14 bases between the germline ends. The DNA of the CDR3 is TGTGCCAGCAGTTTAGGCCAGGGAACCCAGTACTTC. This translates into CASSLGQGTQYF.

In this sample, this clonotype turned up many times. The chain carries TRBV11-2 and TRBJ2-4, with TRBD2 as a possible D gene (5 bases). The V gene lost 1 base and the J gene lost 0 bases, with 13 bases spanning the gap. This CDR3 contains 17 residues. Germline V gene sequence: CDR1 SGHAT, CDR2 FQNNGV. The CDR3 reads CASSLGRPGLAKNIQYF. In DNA form, the CDR3 reads TGTGCCAGCAGCTTAGGACGTCCAGGACTAGCCAAAAACATTCAGTACTTC. Drawing the rest from reference TRBV11-2 and TRBJ2-4, the complete variable domain is EAGVAQSPRYKIIEKRQSVAFWCNPISGHATLYWYQQILGQGPKLLIQFQNNGVVDDSQLPKDRFSAERLKGVDSTLKIQPAKLEDSAVYLCASSLGRPGLAKNIQYFGAGTRLSVL.

This clonotype was detected only a few times. The V and J genes are TRBV6-1 and TRBJ2-1; TRBD2 matches 7 bases. Germline CDR1 and CDR2: MNHNS and SASEGT. The CDR3 consists of 14 residues. V shed 6 bases, J shed 2 bases, and the junction held 4 bases outside the gene matches. Here the CDR3 DNA reads TGTGCCAGCAGCGGGAGGTACCCCTACAATGAGCAGTTCTTC. It specifies CASSGRYPYNEQFF.

This clonotype was picked up many times. V and J are TRBV4-1 and TRBJ1-1; no firm D call. Trimming shortened V by 0 bases and J by 2 bases, and 13 bases separated the two germline ends. The CDR3 has 16 residues. The germline gives CDR1 MGHRA, CDR2 YSYEKL. Written as DNA, the CDR3 is TGCGCCAGCAGCCAAGACCAGCGAGGGTCAAACACTGAAGCTTTCTTT. It encodes CASSQDQRGSNTEAFF.

This clonotype was detected ten times or more. This sequence joins TRBV28 and TRBJ2-1; 9 bases fit TRBD2. The CDR3 extends over 17 amino acids. J was trimmed by 9 bases and V by 4 bases; bases with no gene match: 16. CDR1 and CDR2 (germline): MDHEN, SYDVKM. DNA for the CDR3: TGTGCCAGCAGTTCACCGGGACTAGCATTTGGCCCCGGTGAGCAGTTCTTC. It specifies CASSSPGLAFGPGEQFF.

There are many counts of this clonotype. The gene calls are TRBV18 and TRBJ2-3; D is undetermined. The CDR3 is made up of 13 amino acids. CDR1 and CDR2 from the germline V gene are KGHSH and LQKENI. V gave up 2 bases and J gave up 2 bases, with 5 bases separating them. The CDR3 sequence: CASSPGDTDTQYF. The CDR3 nucleotides read TGTGCCAGCTCACCAGGGGACACAGATACGCAGTATTTT. Full variable domain (outside the CDR3, taken from reference TRBV18 and TRBJ2-3): NAGVMQNPRHLVRRRGQEARLRCSPMKGHSHVYWYRQLPEEGLKFMVYLQKENIIDESGMPKERFSAEFPKEGPSILRIQQVVRGDSAAYFCASSPGDTDTQYFGPGTRLTVL.

This rearrangement joins TRBV27 to TRBJ2-1; 7 bases agree with TRBD2. Trimming at V came to 4 bases and at J to 5 bases, leaving 11 bases not matched to a gene. The CDR3 is 16 residues long. Per germline, CDR1 MNHEY and CDR2 SMNVEV (reference sequence). In DNA form, the CDR3 reads TGTGCCAGCAGTTCTACCCGGGGGACTATTAACAATGAGCAGTTCTTC. This codes for CASSSTRGTINNEQFF.

This clonotype came up many times. The V call is TRBV10-3, the J call TRBJ2-5, with 9 bases that match TRBD2. The CDR3 spans 15 residues. The V gene end was trimmed by 0 bases and the J gene end by 3 bases; junction bases not matched to a gene: 2. Germline V lookup: CDR1 ENHRY, CDR2 SYGVKD. The DNA of the CDR3 is TGTGCCATCAGTGAGTCGACTAGCGGCAAAGAGACCCAGTACTTC. This gives the protein CAISESTSGKETQYF.

This clonotype occurred a few times. This chain uses TRBV29-1 with TRBJ2-6; 7 nucleotides agree with TRBD2. Germline lookup yields CDR1 SQVTM and CDR2 ANQGSEA. The CDR3 length is 16 residues. Trimming at V came to 1 base and at J to 3 bases, leaving 6 bases not matched to a gene. The CDR3 DNA is TGCAGCGTTGAAGCGGGGGGTTTGGGTGGGGCCAACGTCCTGACTTTC. Its translation: CSVEAGGLGGANVLTF.

The rearrangement joins TRBV20-1 to TRBJ2-1; 11 nucleotides line up with TRBD2. Germline-derived CDR1 and CDR2 are DFQATT and SNEGSKA (reference sequence). The CDR3 consists of 18 residues. Trimming at V came to 3 bases and at J to 4 bases, leaving 14 bases not matched to a gene. In DNA, the CDR3 is TGCAGTGCTAGGGACTCGTTACTTCTAGCGGGAGGTTACAATGAGCAGTTCTTC. Encoded protein: CSARDSLLLAGGYNEQFF.

The rearrangement joins TRBV6-9 to TRBJ1-2, with D unresolved. V lost 3 bases, J lost 2 bases, and 16 bases lay in between. From germline, CDR1 is MNHGY and CDR2 SVAAGI. CDR3 length: 16 residues. The CDR3 loop reads CASSYTVAEYNYGYTF. The CDR3 DNA sequence: TGTGCCAGCAGTTACACCGTGGCAGAGTACAACTATGGCTACACCTTC.

The chain links TRBV28 to TRBJ1-6; 7 bases fit TRBD1. V dropped 9 bases and J dropped 8; count of bases not matched to a gene: 7. The CDR3 totals 13 residues. The germline CDR1 and CDR2 sequences are MDHEN and SYDVKM. Here the CDR3 DNA reads TGTGCCAGTGAGCGTCAGGGGGATTCACCCCTCCACTTT. Encoded protein: CASERQGDSPLHF.

The sample holds many counts of this clonotype. The chain has TRBV5-1 and TRBJ2-7; either TRBD1 or TRBD2 may fit D (5 bases each). With 0 bases removed from V and 0 bases from J, the gap between germline ends came to 13 bases. The CDR3 is 16 amino acids. The germline CDR1 and CDR2 sequences are SGHRS and YFSETQ. The CDR3: CASSLASGRTSYEQYF. CDR3 nucleotides: TGCGCCAGCAGCTTGGCGTCGGGACGGACCTCCTACGAGCAGTACTTC. The full variable domain, with the rest looked up from reference TRBV5-1 and TRBJ2-7, is KAGVTQTPRYLIKTRGQQVTLSCSPISGHRSVSWYQQTPGQGLQFLFEYFSETQRNKGNFPGRFSGRQFSNSRSEMNVSTLELGDSALYLCASSLASGRTSYEQYFGPGTRLTVT.

Many counts were recorded for this clonotype. The chain has TRBV11-2 and TRBJ2-1, with 11 bases matching TRBD2. The CDR3 spans 15 residues. J lost 5 bases, V lost 5 bases, and 5 bases had no gene match. The germline CDR1 and CDR2 sequences are SGHAT and FQNNGV. The CDR3 region is CASSPTSGGNNEQFF. In nucleotides, the CDR3 is TGTGCCAGCAGCCCCACTAGCGGGGGAAACAATGAGCAGTTCTTC.

This clonotype was observed many times. The CDR3, as DNA: TGTGCCAGCAGCACCCCGACGGACTGGGGTGAAAAACTGTTTTTT. Translation: CASSTPTDWGEKLFF. The chain links TRBV3-1 to TRBJ1-4; no firm D call. CDR3 length: 15 residues. V was shortened by 5 bases and J by 7 bases, with 17 bases between the two germline ends. The germline V gene encodes CDR1 LGHDT and CDR2 YNNKEL (reference sequence).

J is TRBJ2-2 and V is TRBV4-1; 7 positions match TRBD1. The V gene end was trimmed by 4 bases and the J gene end by 2 bases; junction bases not matched to a gene: 7. Germline CDR1 is MGHRA and CDR2 is YSYEKL. The CDR3 is 16 residues long. CDR3 nucleotides: TGCGCCAGCAGCCGGCTTGCAGGGGGTAACACCGGGGAGCTGTTTTTT. Translated: CASSRLAGGNTGELFF.

A few counts support this clonotype. The chain employs TRBV5-6 and TRBJ2-7; either TRBD1 or TRBD2 may supply D (5 bases each). V was pared by 4 bases and J by 2 bases, with 13 bases between. In germline, CDR1 is SGHDT, CDR2 YYEEEE. The CDR3 length is 14 residues. The CDR3 DNA follows: TGTGCCAGCAGCAGGTTAAGGGGAGCCTACGAGCAGTACTTC. Translated: CASSRLRGAYEQYF.

This clonotype was recorded at least ten times. The chain uses TRBV28 and TRBJ2-7; D is perhaps TRBD2 (6 bases). The germline V gene encodes CDR1 MDHEN and CDR2 SYDVKM. Trimming left V 5 bases short and J 2 bases short, with 13 bases between. This CDR3 region has 14 residues. CDR3 in DNA: TGTGCCAGCAGTCCGGGGGACCACCCCTACGAGCAGTACTTC. Protein: CASSPGDHPYEQYF.

In its sample, this clonotype was seen many times. The chain employs TRBV20-1 and TRBJ2-3; D gene unclear. Germline V gene sequence: CDR1 DFQATT, CDR2 SNEGSKA (reference sequence). The germline V and J ends were trimmed by 0 bases and 2 bases, with 9 bases remaining between them. The CDR3 runs to 14 residues. CDR3 in DNA: TGCAGTGCTAGAGAGACGACCTTCACAGATACGCAGTATTTT. Encoded protein: CSARETTFTDTQYF.

On this clonotype itself: Its ends do not fully match the called genes, so a read error is possible. The chain carries TRBV3-1 and TRBJ1-4; D is perhaps TRBD1 (5 bases). The germline V gene encodes CDR1 LGHDT and CDR2 YNNKEL (reference sequence). The CDR3 spans 14 residues. This CDR3 reads CASSRTRTDEKPFF. CDR3 sequence (DNA): TGTGCCAGCAGCCGGACACGCACAGACGAAAAACCGTTTTTT.

V is TRBV29-1 and J is TRBJ1-3; no reliable D call. CDR3 length: 12 residues. In germline, CDR1 is SQVTM, CDR2 ANQGSEA. Trimming took off 4 bases at V and 2 bases at J, with 6 bases between the two ends. CDR3 DNA: TGCAGCGTTGCTGGTGCTGGAAACACCATATATTTT. It translates to CSVAGAGNTIYF.

In this sample, this clonotype turned up many times. This chain uses TRBV28 with TRBJ2-5; D not resolved. The CDR3 is 13 amino acids. Germline assignment: CDR1 MDHEN and CDR2 SYDVKM. Between the trimmed V and J ends, which lost 8 bases and 0 bases, there was a span of 10 bases. CDR3 sequence reads: CASHGLNQETQYF. DNA of the CDR3: TGTGCCAGCCATGGGTTAAACCAAGAGACCCAGTACTTC.

This clonotype was found many times. The V gene is TRBV2, the J gene TRBJ1-1; 7 nucleotides line up with TRBD1. J gave up 0 bases and V 3 bases, and 7 bases lay outside the gene matches. The CDR3 has 16 amino acids. Germline V gene sequence: CDR1 SNHLY, CDR2 FYNNEI. CDR3 sequence reads: CASSDRGGSLNTEAFF. The CDR3 DNA sequence: TGTGCCAGCAGTGACAGGGGGGGCTCTCTGAACACTGAAGCTTTCTTT. The whole variable domain, remainder taken from reference TRBV2 and TRBJ1-1, is EPEVTQTPSHQVTQMGQEVILRCVPISNHLYFYWYRQILGQKVEFLVSFYNNEISEKSEIFDDQFSVERPDGSNFTLKIRSTKLEDSAMYFCASSDRGGSLNTEAFFGQGTRLTVV.

This clonotype showed up just a few times. This chain links TRBV6-5 with TRBJ1-2; D is unresolved. V was trimmed by 2 bases and J by 6 bases, leaving 13 bases between them. The CDR3 runs to 14 residues. The V gene's germline CDR1 is MNHEY and CDR2 SVGAGI. The CDR3 coding sequence is TGTGCCAGCAGTTACGAGAGTGATATCCATGGCTACACCTTC. Protein product: CASSYESDIHGYTF.

This clonotype was observed at least ten times. The genes are TRBV7-9 and TRBJ1-3; no clear D gene. V lost 7 bases to trimming and J lost 0 bases, with 7 bases between them. The CDR3 totals 13 residues. Germline-derived CDR1 and CDR2 are SEHNR and FQNEAQ (reference sequence). The CDR3 loop reads CASIRDSGNTIYF. The CDR3 DNA is TGTGCCAGCATTCGGGACTCTGGAAACACCATATATTTT.